Shown below are 17 T cell receptor beta chains from a single sample sequenced in a study of T cell repertoires in cytomegalovirus infection. One entry per CDR3 protein results from TCRdb running MiXCR on the reads. The sample records 120,000 to 150,000 distinct CDR3 sequences, about 6% being singletons. The specimen sequenced was PBMCs. The receptor set was obtained from a human donor in good health (CMV status not recorded). Some clones in this sample may be carry-over from other donors' samples.

This clonotype occurred many times. The chain uses TRBV6-2 or TRBV6-3 and TRBJ1-1; 9 nucleotides agree with TRBD1. The CDR3 length is 13 residues. V gave up 8 bases and J gave up 5 bases; unmatched junction bases: 6. Germline CDR1 MNHEY, CDR2 SVGEGT. In DNA, the CDR3 is TGTGCCAGCCAGAAGACAGGGGGGACTGAAGCTTTCTTT. Encoded protein: CASQKTGGTEAFF.

This clonotype has at least ten counts. J is TRBJ2-1 and V is TRBV11-2, with TRBD2 identical over 7 bases. There are 16 residues in the CDR3. CDR1 and CDR2 from the germline V gene are SGHAT and FQNNGV. The junction had 11 bases not matched to a gene; V was cut back by 2 bases and J by 7 bases. This CDR3 is CASSLFPGRSRNEQFF. CDR3 DNA sequence: TGTGCCAGCAGCTTATTTCCCGGGAGGAGTCGGAATGAGCAGTTCTTC.

The V and J genes are TRBV7-3 and TRBJ2-7, with D perhaps matching TRBD1 or TRBD2 (5 bases each). Germline lookup yields CDR1 SGHTA and CDR2 FQGTGA. This CDR3 comprises 13 residues. Trimming pared 2 bases from V and 7 bases from J, leaving 12 bases between. Here the CDR3 reads CASSLSGAEEQYF. CDR3 in DNA: TGTGCCAGCAGCTTATCCGGGGCCGAGGAGCAGTACTTC.

This clonotype came up many times. The J gene is TRBJ2-7, the V gene TRBV19, with a possible D match to TRBD2 (5 bases). The V and J ends lost 4 bases and 2 bases respectively, with 12 bases between them. From germline, CDR1 is LNHDA and CDR2 SQIVND (reference sequence). There are 14 residues in the CDR3. The CDR3 DNA is TGTGCCAGTAGTAATCCCGGACTCGCCTACGAGCAGTACTTC. It encodes CASSNPGLAYEQYF.

This clonotype was seen many times. The chain links TRBV28 to TRBJ2-5; D perhaps matches TRBD2 (7 bases). The CDR3 sequence is 14 residues long. Germline CDR1 and CDR2: MDHEN and SYDVKM. Trimming took off 8 bases at V and 4 bases at J, with 17 bases between the two ends. DNA for the CDR3: TGTGCCAGCTGGGGGGGGGGGCAGGGAGAGACCCAGTACTTC. This encodes CASWGGGQGETQYF. Drawing the rest from reference TRBV28 and TRBJ2-5, the complete variable domain is DVKVTQSSRYLVKRTGEKVFLECVQDMDHENMFWYRQDPGLGLRLIYFSYDVKMKEKGDIPEGYSVSREKKERFSLILESASTNQTSMYLCASWGGGQGETQYFGPGTRLLVL.

This rearrangement joins TRBV24-1 to TRBJ1-5; the match to TRBD1 covers 12 bases. Germline V lookup: CDR1 KGHDR, CDR2 SFDVKD. This CDR3 region has 16 residues. The trim removed 4 bases at V and 3 bases at J, leaving 3 bases unmatched. DNA for the CDR3: TGTGCCACCAGTGACCGGGACAGGGGGCCCAATCAGCCCCAGCATTTT. Amino acid sequence: CATSDRDRGPNQPQHF.

This clonotype was observed many times. The rearrangement joins TRBV14 to TRBJ1-3, with D uncertain. The germline V gene has CDR1 SGHDN and CDR2 FVKESK. Trimming removed 1 base at V and 4 bases at J, with 5 bases between. This CDR3 has 13 amino acids. The CDR3 sequence: CASSQAGGNTIYF. CDR3 bases: TGTGCCAGCAGCCAAGCCGGAGGAAACACCATATATTTT. Drawing the rest from reference TRBV14 and TRBJ1-3, the complete variable domain is EAGVTQFPSHSVIEKGQTVTLRCDPISGHDNLYWYRRVMGKEIKFLLHFVKESKQDESGMPNNRFLAERTGGTYSTLKVQPAELEDSGVYFCASSQAGGNTIYFGEGSWLTVV.

This clonotype has at least ten counts. The chain employs TRBV6-2 or TRBV6-3 and TRBJ2-1; the match to TRBD2 covers 10 bases. Germline V gene lookup returns CDR1 MNHEY and CDR2 SVGEGT. The CDR3 covers 15 residues. The V gene end was trimmed by 2 bases and the J gene end by 8 bases; junction bases not matched to a gene: 6. For the CDR3, the DNA is TGTGCCAGCAGTTACCAGCGGGGGGGCCAGGATGAGCAGTTCTTC. It yields the protein CASSYQRGGQDEQFF.

This clonotype was detected many times. The rearrangement uses TRBV11-3 and TRBJ2-7, with TRBD2 matching 8 bases. This CDR3 region has 16 residues. J lost 1 base, V lost 9 bases, and 14 bases had no gene match. In germline, CDR1 is SGHNT, CDR2 YENEEA. The CDR3 loop is CARLKGSKRGSYEQYF. The CDR3 nucleotides are TGTGCCAGACTAAAGGGGTCTAAGCGGGGGTCCTACGAGCAGTACTTC.

This clonotype was counted many times. The J gene is TRBJ2-7, the V gene TRBV7-6; the match to TRBD1 covers 7 bases. Per germline, CDR1 SGHVS and CDR2 FNYEAQ. The trim removed 2 bases at V and 2 bases at J, leaving 3 bases unmatched. The CDR3 has 14 amino acids. CDR3 sequence reads: CASSLLGTAYEQYF. The CDR3 bases are TGTGCCAGCAGCTTACTCGGGACAGCCTACGAGCAGTACTTC.

This clonotype is deemed medium-sized (0.01 to 0.1%). V is TRBV7-8 and J is TRBJ1-4; a possible D gene is TRBD1 (5 bases). V lost 5 bases, J lost 6 bases, and 16 bases lay in between. Germline CDR1 reads SGHVS; CDR2 reads FQNEAQ. There are 15 residues in the CDR3. CDR3 sequence (DNA): TGTGCCAGCAGCCAAGCGGTCAGGGAATATGAAAAACTGTTTTTT. Translating gives CASSQAVREYEKLFF.

This clonotype came up many times. The rearrangement links TRBV7-8 to TRBJ1-3; 9 nucleotides line up with TRBD1. The trim removed 5 bases at V and 3 bases at J, leaving 8 bases unmatched. Germline CDR1 reads SGHVS; CDR2 reads FQNEAQ. The CDR3 has 16 residues. The CDR3 reads CASSEPGQGVGNTIYF. For the CDR3, the DNA is TGTGCCAGCAGCGAACCGGGACAGGGTGTTGGAAACACCATATATTTT.

This clonotype was seen at least ten times. The chain is built from TRBV19 and TRBJ2-3, with 9 bases that match TRBD2. J was trimmed by 0 bases and V by 4 bases; bases with no gene match: 5. In germline, CDR1 is LNHDA, CDR2 SQIVND (reference sequence). The CDR3 length is 16 residues. DNA for the CDR3: TGTGCCAGTAGTACCAGACTAGCGGCTAGCACAGATACGCAGTATTTT. Its protein product is CASSTRLAASTDTQYF.

This clonotype was counted at least ten times. V is TRBV7-9 and J is TRBJ2-5, with 11 bases matching TRBD1. V was clipped by 8 bases and J by 5 bases; unmatched bases: 7. CDR1 is SEHNR, CDR2 FQNEAQ, per germline (reference sequence). The CDR3 runs 14 residues. CDR3 in DNA: TGTGCCAGCGAATGGACAGGGGGCGGGGAGACCCAGTACTTC. It codes for CASEWTGGGETQYF.

This clonotype was recorded at least ten times. V usage is TRBV5-4 and J usage is TRBJ2-3; 7 bases map to TRBD2. CDR1 and CDR2 from the germline V gene are SGHNT and YYREEE (reference sequence). This CDR3 is 17 amino acids long. With V trimmed by 4 bases and J by 5 bases, 16 bases remained unmatched. CDR3 in DNA: TGTGCCAGCAGCGGCCCTAGCGGTCCTCAGAAGGGAGATACGCAGTATTTT. Translation gives CASSGPSGPQKGDTQYF.

This clonotype was detected many times. This chain uses TRBV7-2 with TRBJ2-1; 10 positions agree with TRBD2. The CDR3 covers 14 residues. Germline V gives CDR1 SGHTA, CDR2 FQGNSA. V lost 5 bases and J lost 7; bases outside the gene matches: 5. The CDR3 coding sequence is TGTGCCAGCAGCCAAGCGGGGGGGAGGAATGAGCAGTTCTTC. Translated, it gives CASSQAGGRNEQFF.

This clonotype was recorded many times. The chain links TRBV2 to TRBJ2-3; 14 bases align to TRBD2. The CDR3 loop spans 17 amino acids. Losses at the gene ends were 6 bases for V and 1 base for J; bases not matched to a gene: 6. Germline loops: CDR1 SNHLY, CDR2 FYNNEI. The CDR3 reads CASRGLGLAGGTDTQYF. The CDR3 DNA is TGTGCCAGCAGAGGCTTGGGACTAGCGGGGGGCACAGATACGCAGTATTTT. The whole variable domain, filled in from reference TRBV2 and TRBJ2-3, reads EPEVTQTPSHQVTQMGQEVILRCVPISNHLYFYWYRQILGQKVEFLVSFYNNEISEKSEIFDDQFSVERPDGSNFTLKIRSTKLEDSAMYFCASRGLGLAGGTDTQYFGPGTRLTVL.